This T cell receptor (beta chain) is from a study of identical twins. This clonotype was recorded at least ten times. TCRdb re-called the 5' RACE reads with MiXCR, one entry per CDR3 protein. The profile covers fewer than 450,000 distinct CDR3 sequences, with approximately 10% appearing a single time and roughly 8.7% taken by the ten largest. V dropped 4 bases and J dropped 5 bases, with 12 bases sitting between them. The CDR3 sequence is 13 residues long. CDR1 and CDR2 (germline): SQVTM, ANQGSEA. The chain is built from TRBV29-1 and TRBJ1-5; no definite D call. The source material was naive T cells sorted from blood. This receptor was obtained from a woman aged 50 to 60 in good health. Here the CDR3 reads CSVGWAEYQPQHF. CDR3 in DNA: TGCAGCGTTGGGTGGGCAGAGTATCAGCCCCAGCATTTT.